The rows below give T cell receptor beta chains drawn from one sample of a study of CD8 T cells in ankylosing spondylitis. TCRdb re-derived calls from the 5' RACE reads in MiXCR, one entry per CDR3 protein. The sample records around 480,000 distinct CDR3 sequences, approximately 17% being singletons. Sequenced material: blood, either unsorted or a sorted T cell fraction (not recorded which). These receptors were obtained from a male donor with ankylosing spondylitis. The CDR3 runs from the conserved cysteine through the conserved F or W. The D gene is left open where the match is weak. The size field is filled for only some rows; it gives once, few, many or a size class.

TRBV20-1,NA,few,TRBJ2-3,TGCAGTGCCCCCTCCTGGGCGAGGGCCTCCCCAGATACGCAGTATTTT,CSAPSWARASPDTQYF
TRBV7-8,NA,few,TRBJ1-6,TGTGCCAGCAGCTTAAGTTTAGGTTCGAATTCACCCCTCCACTTT,CASSLSLGSNSPLHF
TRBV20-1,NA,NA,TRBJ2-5,TGCAGTGCCATAGATGAGACCCAGTACTTC,CSAIDETQYF
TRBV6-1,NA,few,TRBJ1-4,TGTGCCAGCAGTGGACGACAAAGAGGGCGGTGGGAAAAACTGTTTTTT,CASSGRQRGRWEKLFF
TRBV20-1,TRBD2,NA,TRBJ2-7,TGCAGTGCCAGGACTAGCGGGACCAAATCCTACGAGCAGTACTTC,CSARTSGTKSYEQYF
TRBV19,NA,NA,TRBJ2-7,TGTGCCAGTAGTATGGGACGGTTCTACGAGCAGTACTTC,CASSMGRFYEQYF
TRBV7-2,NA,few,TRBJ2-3,TGTGCCAGCAGAGTAGGTCTAAGCACAGATACGCAGTATTTT,CASRVGLSTDTQYF
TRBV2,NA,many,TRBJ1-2,TGTGCCAGCAGTGAAGAAGGCCTTAACTATGGCTACACCTTC,CASSEEGLNYGYTF
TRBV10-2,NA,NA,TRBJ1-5,TGCGCCAGCAACCCGGACGGGTATAGCAATCAGCCCCAGCATTTT,CASNPDGYSNQPQHF
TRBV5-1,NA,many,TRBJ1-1,TGCGCCAGCAGCTTGAATTGGGGAAACACTGAAGCTTTCTTT,CASSLNWGNTEAFF
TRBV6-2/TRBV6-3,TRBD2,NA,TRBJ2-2,TGTGCCAGCAGTTACGTCGGACTAGCGACAACGAACACCGGGGAGCTGTTTTTT,CASSYVGLATTNTGELFF
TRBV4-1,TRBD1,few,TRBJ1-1,TGCGCCAGCAGCCAAGAAACCCCGGGACAGCGCACTGAAGCTTTCTTT,CASSQETPGQRTEAFF
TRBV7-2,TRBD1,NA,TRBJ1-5,TGTGCCAGCAACCCCGAGGGGGCTGGACAGCCCCAGCATTTT,CASNPEGAGQPQHF
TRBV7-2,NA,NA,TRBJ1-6,TGTGCCAGCAGCTTATCCCTGGAGTCACCCCTCCACTTT,CASSLSLESPLHF
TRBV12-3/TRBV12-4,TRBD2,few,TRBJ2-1,TGTGCCAGCAGGCCCCAGACTAGCGGGGGCCTTAACAATGAGCAGTTCTTC,CASRPQTSGGLNNEQFF
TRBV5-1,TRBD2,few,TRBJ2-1,TGCGCCAGCAGCTCCCGACTAGCGGGGGCCTTATCCTACAATGAGCAGTTCTTC,CASSSRLAGALSYNEQFF
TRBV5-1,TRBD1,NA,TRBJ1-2,TGCGCCAGCAGCTCTCAACCCCCGGGACAGGGAAGTGGCTACACCTTC,CASSSQPPGQGSGYTF
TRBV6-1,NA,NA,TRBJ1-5,TGTGCCAGCAGTGAAAGGTCGGATCAGCCCCAGCATTTT,CASSERSDQPQHF
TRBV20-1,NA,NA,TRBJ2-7,TGCAGTGCTAGAGATCTGGCCCATCTGTACGAGCAGTACTTC,CSARDLAHLYEQYF
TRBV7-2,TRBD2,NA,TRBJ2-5,TGTGCCAGCACGGGTCGGACTAGCGGTCAAGAGACCCAGTACTTC,CASTGRTSGQETQYF
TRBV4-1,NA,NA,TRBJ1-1,TGCGCCAGCAGCCAAGAATACAGTCGGGGGACTGAAGCTTTCTTT,CASSQEYSRGTEAFF
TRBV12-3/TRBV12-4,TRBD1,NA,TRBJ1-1,TGTGCCAGCAGGCCCACTTCGGGACAGCACACTGAAGCTTTCTTT,CASRPTSGQHTEAFF
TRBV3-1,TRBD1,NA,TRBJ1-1,TGTGCCAGCAGCCAGGGACAGGGAGCGGAAGCTTTCTTT,CASSQGQGAEAFF
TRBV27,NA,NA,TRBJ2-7,TGTGCCAGCAGGACCTCCGGGACTCGGGTCTACGAGCAGTACTTC,CASRTSGTRVYEQYF
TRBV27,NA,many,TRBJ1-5,TGTGCCAGCGGGTCCGATCGGAGAGGTTGGCCCCAGCATTTT,CASGSDRRGWPQHF
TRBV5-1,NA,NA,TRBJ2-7,TGCGCCAGCAGCTTGGATCCAAACCGAAGCTCCTACGAGCAGTACTTC,CASSLDPNRSSYEQYF
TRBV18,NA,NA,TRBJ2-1,TGTGCCAGCTCCGAATCGGACTCTTACAATGAGCAGTTCTTC,CASSESDSYNEQFF
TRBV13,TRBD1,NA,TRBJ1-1,TGTGCCAGCAGTCCCTACACGCAGGGGGCCGACACTGAAGCTTTCTTT,CASSPYTQGADTEAFF
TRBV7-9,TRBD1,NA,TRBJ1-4,TGTGCCAGCAGCTCCCTCGGCCAGGGGGCTGGGGAAAAACTGTTTTTT,CASSSLGQGAGEKLFF
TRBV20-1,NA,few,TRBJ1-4,TGCAGTGCCCTGGGGGCAAGTAACGCTGAAAAACTGTTTTTT,CSALGASNAEKLFF
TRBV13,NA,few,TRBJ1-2,TGTGCCAGCAGCTCCGAAACCCCAGGGTCGGGGAGTTATGGCTACACCTTC,CASSSETPGSGSYGYTF
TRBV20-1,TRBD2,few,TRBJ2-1,TGCAGTGCTGGGGGGACTAGCGGGCTCCCTGGGGAGCAGTTCTTC,CSAGGTSGLPGEQFF
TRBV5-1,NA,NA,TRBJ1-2,TGCGCCAGCAGCCTACTACAGGGCGTGTACGGCTACACCTTC,CASSLLQGVYGYTF
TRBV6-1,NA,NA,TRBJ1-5,TGTGCCAGCAGGCAGGCCTCGGGGCAGGGCAATCAGCCCCAGCATTTT,CASRQASGQGNQPQHF
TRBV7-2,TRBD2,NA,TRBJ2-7,TGTGCCAGCAGGGGACTAGCTGGTAGTAAGCAGTACTTC,CASRGLAGSKQYF
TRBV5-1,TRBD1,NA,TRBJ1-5,TGCGCCAGCAGCTTGACCGGGACAGAAAGCAATCAGCCCCAGCATTTT,CASSLTGTESNQPQHF
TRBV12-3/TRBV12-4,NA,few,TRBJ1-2,TGTGCCAGCAGTTTGGCGGGGACGATTGGCCTGGTAGGCTACACCTTC,CASSLAGTIGLVGYTF
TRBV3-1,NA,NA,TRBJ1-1,TGTGTCAGCAGCCAAGGAGGGGGGTCTGAAGCTTTCTTT,CVSSQGGGSEAFF
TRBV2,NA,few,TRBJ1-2,TGTGCCAGCAGGGGGGGCTACACCTTC,CASRGGYTF
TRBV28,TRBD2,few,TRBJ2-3,TGTGCCAGCAGTTTAGTTCGGGCGGGAGGGAGCACAGATACGCAGTATTTT,CASSLVRAGGSTDTQYF
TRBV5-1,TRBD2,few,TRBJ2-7,TGCGCCAGCAGCCCCACTCCTAGCGGGCTCCCCTACGAGCAGTACTTC,CASSPTPSGLPYEQYF